These T cell receptor beta chains were read from a single sample in a study of blood T cell repertoires in COVID-19. Generated by immunoSEQ multiplex PCR, the TCRdb table keeps only in-frame clones and is missing some. The sample records about 440,000 clones, approximately 88% being singletons. Material for sequencing was peripheral blood. The receptors come from a woman in her forties or fifties with COVID-19, enrolled during active disease. The conserved cysteine and the conserved F or W are not part of the CDR3 here.

v_gene,j_gene,CDR3aa
TRBV18,TRBJ2-1,ASFESTGFNEQF
TRBV11-2,TRBJ1-3,ASSQGSNTIY
TRBV30,TRBJ1-3,AWSNGQAGNTIY
TRBV7-2,TRBJ2-1,ASSLGLREQF
TRBV6-5,TRBJ1-3,ASSRGPGNTIY
TRBV12-3/TRBV12-4,TRBJ1-2,ASSTGTVGYT
TRBV5-1,TRBJ2-2,ASSSRTSGGTLNTGELF
TRBV5-6,TRBJ1-1,ASSSGQGARTEAF
TRBV5-1,TRBJ1-5,ASSLETGRRGWSREPQH
TRBV3-1/TRBV3-2,TRBJ1-2,ASSHRDRELRGYT
TRBV7-9,TRBJ2-1,ASSRRTGHVGEQF